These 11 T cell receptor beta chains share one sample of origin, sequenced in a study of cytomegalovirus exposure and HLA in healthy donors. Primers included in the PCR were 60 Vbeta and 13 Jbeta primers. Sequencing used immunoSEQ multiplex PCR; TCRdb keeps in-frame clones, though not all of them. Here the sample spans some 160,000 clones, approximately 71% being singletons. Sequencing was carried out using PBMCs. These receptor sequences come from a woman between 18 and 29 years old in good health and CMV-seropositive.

CDR3 loop: CAWSVVATGTPEQYF. The CDR3 nucleotides are TGTGCCTGGAGTGTAGTTGCGACAGGGACCCCCGAGCAGTACTTC. The chain has TRBV30 and TRBJ2-7; TRBD1 matches at 7 bases. The germline V gene has CDR1 GTSNPN and CDR2 SVGIG (reference sequence). The V segment lost 0 bases and the J segment 6 bases; nucleotides outside the gene matches: 11. This CDR3 has 15 amino acids.

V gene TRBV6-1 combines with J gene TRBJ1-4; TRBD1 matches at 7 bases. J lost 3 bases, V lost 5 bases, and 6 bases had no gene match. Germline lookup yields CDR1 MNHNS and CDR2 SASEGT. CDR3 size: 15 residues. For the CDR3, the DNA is TGTGCCAGCAGTCGAATGACAGGGTCTAATGAAAAACTGTTTTTT. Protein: CASSRMTGSNEKLFF.

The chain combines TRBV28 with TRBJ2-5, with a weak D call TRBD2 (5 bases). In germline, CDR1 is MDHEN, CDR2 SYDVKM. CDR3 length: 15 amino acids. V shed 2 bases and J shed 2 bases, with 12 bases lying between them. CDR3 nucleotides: TGTGCCAGCAGTTTAGATCTAAGGGAGCAAGAGACCCAGTACTTC. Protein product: CASSLDLREQETQYF.

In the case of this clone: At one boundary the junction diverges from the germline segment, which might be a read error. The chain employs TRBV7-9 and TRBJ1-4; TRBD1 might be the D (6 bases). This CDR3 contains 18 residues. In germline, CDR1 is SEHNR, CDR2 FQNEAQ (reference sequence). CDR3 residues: CSSSFLHPGGQGNEKLFF. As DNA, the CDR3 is TGTTCCAGCAGCTTTCTCCATCCCGGTGGGCAGGGGAATGAAAAACTGTTTTTT.

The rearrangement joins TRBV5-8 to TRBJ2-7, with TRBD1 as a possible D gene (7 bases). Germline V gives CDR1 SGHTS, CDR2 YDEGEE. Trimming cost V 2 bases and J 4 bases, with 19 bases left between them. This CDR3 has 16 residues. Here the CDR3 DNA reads TGTGCCAGCAGCTTTGGAGGGGGCGCAGGAGCTTACGAGCAGTACTTC. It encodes CASSFGGGAGAYEQYF.

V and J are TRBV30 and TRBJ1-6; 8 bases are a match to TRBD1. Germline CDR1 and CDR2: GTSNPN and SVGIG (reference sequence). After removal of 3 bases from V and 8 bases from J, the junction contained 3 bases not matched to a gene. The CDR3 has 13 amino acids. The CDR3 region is CAWRKDRDSPLHF. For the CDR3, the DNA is TGTGCCTGGAGGAAGGACAGGGATTCACCCCTCCACTTT.

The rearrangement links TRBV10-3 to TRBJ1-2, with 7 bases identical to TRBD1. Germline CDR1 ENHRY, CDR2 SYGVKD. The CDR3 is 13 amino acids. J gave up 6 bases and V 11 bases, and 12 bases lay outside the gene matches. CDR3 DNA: TGTGCCGTATATCGGGACAGACAGGATGGCTACACCTTC. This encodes CAVYRDRQDGYTF.

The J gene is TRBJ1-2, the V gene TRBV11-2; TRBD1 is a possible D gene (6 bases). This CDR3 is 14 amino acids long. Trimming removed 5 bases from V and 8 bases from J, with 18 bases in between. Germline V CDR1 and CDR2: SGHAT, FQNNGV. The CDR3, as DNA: TGTGCCAGCAGCAGCCCGCGTGGGGGGGGCGGCTACACCTTC. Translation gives CASSSPRGGGGYTF.

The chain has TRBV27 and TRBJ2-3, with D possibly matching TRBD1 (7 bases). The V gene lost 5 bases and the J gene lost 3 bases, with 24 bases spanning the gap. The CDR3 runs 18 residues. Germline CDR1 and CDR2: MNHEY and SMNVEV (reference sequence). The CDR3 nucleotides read TGTGCCAGCAGTCCCCCCAGGGCAGGGGGGATCAGGACAGATACGCAGTATTTT. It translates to CASSPPRAGGIRTDTQYF.

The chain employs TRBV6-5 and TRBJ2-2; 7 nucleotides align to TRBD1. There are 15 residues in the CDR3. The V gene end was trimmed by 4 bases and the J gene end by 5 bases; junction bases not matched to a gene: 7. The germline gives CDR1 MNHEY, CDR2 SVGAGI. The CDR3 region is CASSSGQVVTGELFF. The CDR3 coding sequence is TGTGCCAGCAGTTCTGGACAGGTGGTAACCGGGGAGCTGTTTTTT.

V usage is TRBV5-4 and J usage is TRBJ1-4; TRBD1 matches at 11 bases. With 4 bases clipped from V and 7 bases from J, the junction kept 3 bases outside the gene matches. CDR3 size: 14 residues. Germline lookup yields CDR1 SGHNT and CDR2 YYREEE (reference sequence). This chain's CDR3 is CASSRDRGSEKLFF. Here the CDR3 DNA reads TGTGCCAGCAGCCGGGACAGGGGGAGTGAAAAACTGTTTTTT.